The 10 T cell receptor beta chains given below trace back to one sample, sequenced in a study of control samples from healthy donors and cancer patients. Only in-frame clones appear in the TCRdb table, and some are missing; sequencing was by immunoSEQ multiplex PCR. The sample records tens of thousands of clones, 94% being singletons. The sequencing sample was made of blood. Receptor source: a woman aged 25 to 39 in good health.

The chain combines TRBV6-5 with TRBJ1-3; tentatively, D is TRBD1 (5 bases). CDR3 size: 14 residues. V was cut by 0 bases and J by 8 bases, with 11 bases left in between. CDR1 and CDR2 (germline): MNHEY, SVGAGI. The DNA for the CDR3 is TGTGCCAGCAGTTACTCGATGCAGGGAGACACCATATATTTT. Protein: CASSYSMQGDTIYF.

The genes are TRBV7-2 and TRBJ2-1; 9 bases are shared with TRBD2. This CDR3 is built from 16 residues. Germline trimming cut 1 base from V and 2 bases from J; bases unmatched to any gene: 3. Germline CDR1 and CDR2: SGHTA and FQGNSA. CDR3 in DNA: TGTGCCAGCAGCTTAGTGAGGACTAGCGCCTACAATGAGCAGTTCTTC. Its translation is CASSLVRTSAYNEQFF.

The chain couples TRBV10-3 to TRBJ2-7; no reliable D call. Trimming took 3 bases from V and 6 from J, leaving 12 bases between them. Looked up from germline, CDR1 is ENHRY and CDR2 is SYGVKD. The CDR3 runs 13 residues. The DNA for the CDR3 is TGTGCCATCAGTGAAAGCCCCTCGGGCGAGCAGTACGTC. Translation: CAISESPSGEQYV.

This chain links TRBV18 with TRBJ2-7, with no clear D. Germline V CDR1 and CDR2: KGHSH, LQKENI. This CDR3 spans 13 amino acids. Between the trimmed V and J ends, which lost 2 bases and 1 base, there was a span of 6 bases. Here the CDR3 reads CASSPGISYEQYV. In nucleotides, the CDR3 is TGTGCCAGCTCACCAGGGATTTCCTACGAGCAGTACGTC.

The J gene is TRBJ1-1, the V gene TRBV4-2; D ambiguous. V was trimmed by 1 base and J by 0 bases, leaving 6 bases between them. The germline V gene has CDR1 LGHNA and CDR2 YNFKEQ. The CDR3 totals 14 residues. The CDR3 here is CASSQGALNTEAFF. In DNA, the CDR3 is TGTGCCAGCAGCCAAGGGGCCTTGAACACTGAAGCTTTCTTT.

V usage is TRBV7-8 and J usage is TRBJ1-1; D not certain. Germline CDR1 is SGHVS and CDR2 is FQNEAQ. The CDR3 contains 15 residues. V was shortened by 2 bases and J by 2 bases, with 12 bases between the two germline ends. This chain's CDR3 is CASSLRVGTNTEAFF. Written as DNA, the CDR3 is TGTGCCAGCAGCTTAAGGGTCGGAACAAACACTGAAGCTTTCTTT. Combining the CDR3 with reference TRBV7-8 and TRBJ1-1 gives the whole variable domain GAGVSQSPRYKVAKRGQDVALRCDPISGHVSLFWYQQALGQGPEFLTYFQNEAQLDKSGLPSDRFFAERPEGSVSTLKIQRTQQEDSAVYLCASSLRVGTNTEAFFGQGTRLTVV.

This rearrangement joins TRBV28 to TRBJ1-6, with TRBD1 as a possible D gene (5 bases). V was shortened by 5 bases and J by 4 bases, with 12 bases between the two germline ends. The CDR3 loop spans 15 amino acids. Germline V gives CDR1 MDHEN, CDR2 SYDVKM. The DNA for the CDR3 is TGTGCCAGCAGTCCCCAAAGACAGTATAATTCACCCCTCCACTTT. The encoded protein is CASSPQRQYNSPLHF.

The chain links TRBV7-3 to TRBJ2-2, with TRBD1 identical over 11 bases. From germline, CDR1 is SGHTA and CDR2 FQGTGA. The CDR3 is made up of 15 amino acids. V dropped 0 bases and J dropped 9; count of bases not matched to a gene: 3. CDR3 protein: CASSLTGQGAWELFF. DNA for the CDR3: TGTGCCAGCAGCTTAACCGGACAGGGGGCCTGGGAGCTGTTTTTT.

V and J are TRBV27 and TRBJ2-5, with TRBD2 identical over 9 bases. J gave up 2 bases and V 3 bases, and 7 bases lay outside the gene matches. The CDR3 is 16 residues long. Germline V CDR1 and CDR2: MNHEY, SMNVEV (reference sequence). Here the CDR3 reads CASSFWRGGIQETQYF. The CDR3 DNA reads as TGTGCCAGCAGTTTTTGGCGGGGGGGGATTCAAGAGACCCAGTACTTC.

The chain couples TRBV28 to TRBJ1-6, with 7 bases that match TRBD1. Germline CDR1 reads MDHEN; CDR2 reads SYDVKM. The CDR3 extends over 14 amino acids. Losses at the gene ends were 6 bases for V and 9 bases for J; bases not matched to a gene: 8. CDR3 DNA sequence: TGTGCCAGCAGCCTCCGACAGGGTGGTTCACCCCTCCACTTT. This gives the protein CASSLRQGGSPLHF.